Below are 6 T cell receptor beta chains sequenced from a single sample in a study of OX40 agonist ivuxolimab in advanced cancers. The repertoire was sequenced with immunoSEQ multiplex PCR; TCRdb's copy has only in-frame clones and lacks some. The repertoire holds tens of thousands of clones, 70% to 90% seen once, with 0.27% in the top ten. The sample consisted of CD4+ or CD8+ T cells sorted from blood, taken in a trial of the OX40 agonist ivuxolimab. The receptors shown here come from an adult with an advanced solid tumor such as melanoma, head and neck, liver or kidney cancer.

The chain links TRBV7-2 to TRBJ2-7, with a tentative D call TRBD1 (5 bases). This CDR3 is 15 amino acids long. Germline values: CDR1 SGHTA, CDR2 FQGNSA. V was trimmed by 1 base and J by 5 bases, leaving 15 bases between them. CDR3 in amino acids: CASSLGGSPSHEQYF. CDR3 sequence (DNA): TGTGCCAGCAGCTTAGGGGGCAGTCCGTCCCACGAGCAGTACTTC.

This clone was detected a few times. This chain connects TRBV10-1 to TRBJ2-7; D gene uncertain. Germline lookup yields CDR1 WNHNN and CDR2 SYGVQD (reference sequence). V lost 0 bases and J 2 bases, leaving 5 bases between the germline ends. This CDR3 contains 13 residues. The CDR3 bases are TGCGCCAGCAGTGAGTCGGGCACCTACGAGCAGTACTTC. Translating gives CASSESGTYEQYF.

This chain links TRBV11-3 with TRBJ2-1; 8 bases agree with TRBD2. The CDR3 has 13 amino acids. Germline loops: CDR1 SGHNT, CDR2 YENEEA. V gave up 2 bases and J gave up 10 bases; unmatched junction bases: 4. CDR3 in amino acids: CASSLIPSGEQFF. CDR3 nucleotide sequence: TGTGCCAGCAGCTTAATCCCTAGCGGGGAGCAGTTCTTC.

V and J are TRBV19 and TRBJ2-3; either TRBD1 or TRBD2 may supply D (5 bases each). Germline assignment: CDR1 LNHDA and CDR2 SQIVND (reference sequence). V lost 4 bases and J 2 bases, leaving 7 bases between the germline ends. This CDR3 comprises 13 residues. The CDR3 region is CASSTGATDTQYF. CDR3 DNA sequence: TGTGCCAGTAGTACCGGGGCCACAGATACGCAGTATTTT.

This chain uses TRBV19 with TRBJ2-3; D unclear. The V gene lost 2 bases and the J gene lost 0 bases, with 3 bases spanning the gap. Germline V gives CDR1 LNHDA, CDR2 SQIVND (reference sequence). This CDR3 is 13 amino acids long. The CDR3 reads CASSIPSTDTQYF. The CDR3 nucleotides read TGTGCCAGTAGTATACCTAGCACAGATACGCAGTATTTT. Full variable domain (missing parts from reference TRBV19 and TRBJ2-3): DGGITQSPKYLFRKEGQNVTLSCEQNLNHDAMYWYRQDPGQGLRLIYYSQIVNDFQKGDIAEGYSVSREKKESFPLTVTSAQKNPTAFYLCASSIPSTDTQYFGPGTRLTVL.

The chain links TRBV7-6 to TRBJ2-1; no clear D. This CDR3 contains 17 residues. CDR1 is SGHVS, CDR2 FNYEAQ, per germline. With 2 bases removed from V and 5 bases from J, the gap between germline ends came to 19 bases. CDR3 in DNA: TGTGCCAGCAGCTTATCCCAACTTCGGCCCCTCGACAATGAGCAGTTCTTC. Translated: CASSLSQLRPLDNEQFF.